The TCR beta chain under discussion was sequenced for a study of blood T cell repertoires in COVID-19. Study as a whole: T cells, B-cell-depleted T cells, or PBMCs provided the cDNA or gDNA that served as material.

The CDR3 has 15 residues. Per germline, CDR1 KGHDR and CDR2 SFDVKD. The V end was cut by 9 bases, the J end by 0 bases, with 16 bases between. Enrolment of Seattle patients took place during active infection, and they were followed longitudinally. Authors' methods: Researchers report that nucleated cell counts were estimated from reference gene primer amplification. Profiling relied on immunoSEQ multiplex PCR, and the TCRdb table lists in-frame clones only, not all of them. Clone size and V and J calls were adopted from that table, with D and trimming inferred from the DNA. The table includes about 530,000 clones, about 89% detected once.

This TCR was recovered from a woman in her fifties or sixties with COVID-19, enrolled during active disease. The specimen was peripheral blood. The chain couples TRBV24-1 to TRBJ1-2; maybe TRBD1 (5 bases). CDR3 loop: CATAGGGGTNYGYTF. The DNA for the CDR3 is TGTGCCACCGCGGGGGGAGGAGGGACTAACTATGGCTACACCTTC.